These 18 T cell receptor beta chains were sequenced from one sample in a study of blood T cell repertoires in COVID-19. The protocol was immunoSEQ multiplex PCR, while the TCRdb copy is restricted to in-frame clones and leaves out a portion. The data contain around 310,000 clones, 90% of them singletons. Sample: peripheral blood. The receptors derive from a woman aged 40 to 50 with COVID-19, enrolled during active disease.

The CDR3, as DNA: TGCGCCAGCAGCCAAGGGACTAGCGGGTCCTCCTACAATGAGCAGTTCTTC. Protein sequence: CASSQGTSGSSYNEQFF. The rearrangement links TRBV4-3 to TRBJ2-1; 11 nucleotides align to TRBD2. V lost 1 base to trimming and J lost 0 bases; unmatched junction nucleotides: 2. The CDR3 is made up of 17 amino acids. Looked up from germline, CDR1 is LGHNA and CDR2 is YSLEER.

The chain is built from TRBV19 and TRBJ2-1, with D possibly TRBD2 on 6 matching bases. Trimming removed 8 bases at V and 2 bases at J, with 13 bases between. The CDR3 has 14 amino acids. CDR1 is LNHDA, CDR2 SQIVND, per germline (reference sequence). The CDR3 here is CASQGGNPYNEQFF. The DNA for the CDR3 is TGTGCCAGTCAGGGCGGGAACCCCTACAATGAGCAGTTCTTC.

The chain carries TRBV7-2 and TRBJ2-3; 11 positions agree with TRBD2. CDR1 and CDR2 (germline): SGHTA, FQGNSA. The CDR3 spans 15 residues. J was trimmed by 4 bases and V by 3 bases; bases with no gene match: 3. CDR3 bases: TGTGCCAGCAGCTTGACTAGCGGGGTGGCAGATACGCAGTATTTT. It translates to CASSLTSGVADTQYF.

This clone was recorded only once. The chain carries TRBV5-1 and TRBJ2-1; 13 bases are shared with TRBD2. The CDR3 loop spans 16 amino acids. After removal of 4 bases from V and 9 bases from J, the junction contained 10 bases not matched to a gene. Germline lookup yields CDR1 SGHRS and CDR2 YFSETQ. This CDR3 is CASSGLTSGGAGEQFF. CDR3 in DNA: TGCGCCAGCAGCGGACTCACTAGCGGGGGGGCGGGTGAGCAGTTCTTC.

This chain connects TRBV6-2 or TRBV6-3 to TRBJ2-7, with TRBD1 matching over 9 bases. The CDR3 length is 14 residues. J lost 4 bases, V lost 5 bases, and 6 bases had no gene match. Germline loops: CDR1 MNHEY, CDR2 SVGEGT. This CDR3 is CASSPQGAWYEQYF. The DNA of the CDR3 is TGTGCCAGCAGTCCACAGGGGGCCTGGTACGAGCAGTACTTC.

The rearrangement uses TRBV29-1 and TRBJ1-1; TRBD1 agrees at 9 bases. Germline CDR1 SQVTM, CDR2 ANQGSEA. With 7 bases clipped from V and 4 bases from J, the junction kept 22 bases outside the gene matches. The CDR3 spans 18 residues. The DNA for the CDR3 is TGCAGCGCCTCCCCGGGACAGGGAATACTAAGGGAAGGCACTGAAGCTTTCTTT. Its protein is CSASPGQGILREGTEAFF.

V gene TRBV23-1 combines with J gene TRBJ2-7, with a possible D match to TRBD2 (6 bases). TRBV23-1 is sorted into the ORF group, with uncertain function. There are 17 residues in the CDR3. V lost 2 bases to trimming and J lost 0 bases, with 17 bases between them. The CDR3 reads CASSQAVRDLLSYEQYF. The CDR3 bases are TGCGCCAGCAGTCAAGCCGTACGGGACTTGCTCTCCTACGAGCAGTACTTC.

The chain combines TRBV5-4 with TRBJ1-4; 10 bases match TRBD1. CDR1 is SGHNT, CDR2 YYREEE, per germline (reference sequence). The CDR3 consists of 14 residues. The V and J ends lost 4 bases and 8 bases, in that order; junction bases with no gene match: 5. In DNA form, the CDR3 reads TGTGCCAGCAGCGTACCGGGACAGGGGGAAAAACTGTTTTTT. As protein: CASSVPGQGEKLFF.

The chain couples TRBV7-2 to TRBJ1-5, with D perhaps matching TRBD1 (5 bases). V was pared by 7 bases and J by 12 bases, with 19 bases between. Germline values: CDR1 SGHTA, CDR2 FQGNSA. The CDR3 spans 13 residues. CDR3 in amino acids: CASTISPGRYQHF. The CDR3 coding sequence is TGTGCCAGCACCATTAGTCCAGGGCGCTACCAGCATTTT.

V and J are TRBV4-1 and TRBJ2-1, with TRBD1 matching over 7 bases. V shed 1 base and J 3 bases; nucleotides not matched to a gene: 3. CDR3 length: 15 amino acids. The V gene's germline CDR1 is MGHRA and CDR2 YSYEKL. The CDR3 is CASSQGDRVYNEQFF. The CDR3 coding sequence is TGCGCCAGCAGCCAAGGAGACAGGGTCTACAATGAGCAGTTCTTC.

This chain joins TRBV2 and TRBJ2-7, with TRBD2 matching over 8 bases. V dropped 4 bases and J dropped 7; count of bases not matched to a gene: 12. Germline V lookup: CDR1 SNHLY, CDR2 FYNNEI. This CDR3 is 15 amino acids long. The CDR3 region is CASSGEAGGGREQYF. CDR3 DNA: TGTGCCAGCAGTGGAGAGGCGGGGGGAGGTAGGGAGCAGTACTTC.

The rearrangement uses TRBV5-1 and TRBJ2-7; maybe TRBD1 (5 bases). From germline, CDR1 is SGHRS and CDR2 YFSETQ. Trimming left V 4 bases short and J 5 bases short, with 10 bases between. This CDR3 is 12 amino acids long. The CDR3: CASSRGHDEQYF. The CDR3 DNA follows: TGCGCCAGCAGCAGGGGTCACGACGAGCAGTACTTC.

The chain is built from TRBV9 and TRBJ1-1; 7 positions agree with TRBD1. The CDR3 extends over 13 amino acids. Germline V gene data show CDR1 as SGDLS and CDR2 as YYNGEE. The V and J ends lost 3 bases and 8 bases, in that order; junction bases with no gene match: 7. CDR3 in amino acids: CASSGQGSREAFF. The CDR3 DNA reads as TGTGCCAGCAGCGGACAGGGTTCGAGAGAAGCTTTCTTT.

The V gene is TRBV7-2, the J gene TRBJ1-6, with TRBD1 matching over 10 bases. CDR1 is SGHTA and CDR2 is FQGNSA in the germline V gene. With V trimmed by 5 bases and J by 0 bases, 4 bases remained unmatched. This CDR3 comprises 17 residues. CDR3 protein: CASSTRDRGSYNSPLHF. The CDR3 bases are TGTGCCAGCAGCACTCGGGACAGGGGCTCCTATAATTCACCCCTCCACTTT.

The chain recombines TRBV3-1 (or the pseudogene TRBV3-2) with TRBJ1-2, with 12 positions matching TRBD1. After removal of 2 bases from V and 1 base from J, the junction contained 5 bases not matched to a gene. Germline loops: CDR1 LGHDT, CDR2 YNNKEL (reference sequence). This CDR3 is 17 amino acids long. This CDR3 reads CASSQRGQGAGNYGYTF. The CDR3 DNA follows: TGTGCCAGCAGCCAAAGGGGACAGGGGGCGGGTAACTATGGCTACACCTTC.

The chain has TRBV6-4 and TRBJ1-3; no clear D. This CDR3 region has 14 residues. The germline V and J ends were trimmed by 1 base and 7 bases, with 11 bases remaining between them. The germline gives CDR1 MRHNA, CDR2 SNTAGT. The CDR3 DNA reads TGTGCCAGCAGTGACTGGGCGGACTCTAACACCATATATTTT. This codes for CASSDWADSNTIYF.

The V and J genes are TRBV27 and TRBJ2-7, with 7 bases that match TRBD1. J was trimmed by 5 bases and V by 8 bases; bases with no gene match: 9. The length of the CDR3 is 13 residues. CDR1 and CDR2 (germline): MNHEY, SMNVEV (reference sequence). Written as DNA, the CDR3 is TGTGCCAGCGGTCAGACAGGGCCCAACGAGCAGTACTTC. Protein sequence: CASGQTGPNEQYF.

V gene TRBV28 combines with J gene TRBJ2-3, with 9 nucleotides matching TRBD2. Looked up from germline, CDR1 is MDHEN and CDR2 is SYDVKM. CDR3 length: 15 amino acids. V shed 3 bases, J shed 4 bases, and the junction held 5 bases outside the gene matches. This CDR3 reads CASSLSRGGADTQYF. CDR3 nucleotides: TGTGCCAGCAGTTTGTCGCGGGGGGGGGCAGATACGCAGTATTTT.